This T cell receptor (beta chain) was identified during a study of chronic HIV infection and antiretroviral therapy. CDR1 and CDR2 from the germline V gene are LGHNA and YNFKEQ. The CDR3 runs to 18 residues. Losses at the gene ends were 0 bases for V and 1 base for J; bases not matched to a gene: 8. Each CDR3 protein is one row after TCRdb ran MiXCR on the 5' RACE reads. The sample carries tens of thousands of distinct CDR3 sequences, 7% to 10% recorded once. This clonotype was seen only a few times. This receptor was identified in an adult who had HIV and had not received antiretroviral therapy, or was an uninfected healthy control (not recorded which). Input material: peripheral blood. The chain employs TRBV4-2 and TRBJ2-3; the match to TRBD2 covers 9 bases. The CDR3 nucleotides are TGTGCCAGCAGCCAAGACTTCAGCGGGAGGCCGGGCACAGATACGCAGTATTTT. It encodes CASSQDFSGRPGTDTQYF.